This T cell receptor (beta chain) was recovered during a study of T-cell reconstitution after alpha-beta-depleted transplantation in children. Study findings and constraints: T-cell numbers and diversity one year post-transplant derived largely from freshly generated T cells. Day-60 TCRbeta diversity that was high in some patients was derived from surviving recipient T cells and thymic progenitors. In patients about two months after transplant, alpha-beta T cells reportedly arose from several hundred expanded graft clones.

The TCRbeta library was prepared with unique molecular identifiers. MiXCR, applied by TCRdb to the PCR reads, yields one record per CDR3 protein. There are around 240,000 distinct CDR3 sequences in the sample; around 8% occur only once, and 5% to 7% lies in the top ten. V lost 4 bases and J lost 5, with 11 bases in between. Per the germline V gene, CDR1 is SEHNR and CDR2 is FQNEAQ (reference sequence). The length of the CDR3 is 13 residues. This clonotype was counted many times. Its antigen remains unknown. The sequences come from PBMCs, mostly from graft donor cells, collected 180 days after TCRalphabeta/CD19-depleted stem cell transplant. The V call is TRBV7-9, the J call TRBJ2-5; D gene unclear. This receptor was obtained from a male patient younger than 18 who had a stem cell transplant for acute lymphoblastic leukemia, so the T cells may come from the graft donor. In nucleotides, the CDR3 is TGTGCCAGCAGCTCCCGGTCGGTGGAGACCCAGTACTTC. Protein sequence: CASSSRSVETQYF.